This T cell receptor beta chain was profiled in a study of T-cell memory formation after mild COVID-19 (dated by TCRdb to the early 2020s). As for the study more broadly: TCR sequence clusters from the two donors were found to be largely donor specific. T-cell clones expanding and contracting after mild COVID-19 in a couple of donors were tracked by longitudinal TCRalpha and TCRbeta repertoire sequencing. Two young, previously healthy adult volunteers, one female and one male, were included in the cohort.

CDR3 length: 16 amino acids, cysteine to phenylalanine. Just CDR3 DNA is preserved here, 48 bases in frame from base 1. CDR1 and CDR2 are drawn from the germline V gene: MGHRA, YSYEKL. The junction shows trimming of 4 bases on V and 5 bases on J, and the gene matches do not reach 14 bases of it. This clonotype was counted between two and nine times. There is no known antigen for this receptor. There are no base qualities to consult, and no much larger clone falls within one base. TCRdb lists the instrument as Illumina NovaSeq 6000. cDNA libraries for TCRalpha and TCRbeta were prepared by 5'RACE using constant-segment primers, with sample barcodes and unique molecular identifiers added. RNA was extracted from every sample with Trizol reagent. Library amplification was performed in two PCR steps, and a second sample barcode and Illumina TruSeq adapters were introduced in the second step. Sequencing of the libraries was done on an Illumina NovaSeq, producing 2 x 150 bp paired-end reads. The original methods were these. Reads were demultiplexed and collapsed into UMI-guided consensus sequences with migec v1.2.7. Using mixcr v2.1.11, UMI consensuses were aligned to TRA and TRB V and J templates and then assembled into clonotypes. Expanded or contracted clonotypes were those called significant by both edgeR and NoisET, with noise models trained on biological replicates. For edgeR calls, the cutoffs were a false discovery rate-adjusted p below 0.01 and a log2 fold-change threshold of 1. As an exploratory analysis of dynamics, max-normalized trajectories of the 1000 most abundant clonotypes were examined with PCA combined with hierarchical clustering. The CD4 or CD8 phenotype of responding clones was assigned using the separately sequenced CD4+ and CD8+ repertoires. The public reads were reprocessed in TCRdb via fastp at Q25 and MiXCR, keeping in-frame beta chains. Rows are unified per CDR3 protein, each entry keeping the most common DNA and genes. The V and J calls and clone size are TCRdb's, not the authors'. This sample comprises fewer than 150,000 distinct CDR3 sequences, 14% of them detected only once. Roughly 28% of the sample lies in the top ten.

Overall study results and their limits: Contracting CD4+ clones were located mainly in the CM and EM memory subsets, whereas CD8+ clones were found to be enriched in EMRA. SARS-CoV-2 specificity of the second-wave clones peaking on day 37 was not confirmed. Some responding clones were detected in pre-infection memory, which suggested that pre-existing cross-reactive memory T cells had joined the SARS-CoV-2 response. Clones contracting from day 15 to 85 had balanced CD4/CD8 phenotypes, while a second wave expanding from day 15 to 37 was biased towards CD4+. The study covered only a couple of mild cases, and larger cohorts including severe cases with pre-infection samples were considered necessary.

Ficoll-Paque density gradient centrifugation was used to isolate PBMCs. Specimen: PBMCs or a T cell subset sorted from them (not recorded which). The chain employs TRBV4-1 and TRBJ2-7, and 7 bases in between align with TRBD2. This receptor was obtained from an adult woman who had mild COVID-19 (a few samples of this study predate the infection). The sample titles of this study are shuffled in the database, so cell type and time point are left out; the donor was told from shared clones. The CDR3 protein is CASSPRVGGVPDEQYF. The bases read TGCGCCAGCAGCCCTCGGGTTGGGGGGGTACCGGACGAGCAGTACTTC.